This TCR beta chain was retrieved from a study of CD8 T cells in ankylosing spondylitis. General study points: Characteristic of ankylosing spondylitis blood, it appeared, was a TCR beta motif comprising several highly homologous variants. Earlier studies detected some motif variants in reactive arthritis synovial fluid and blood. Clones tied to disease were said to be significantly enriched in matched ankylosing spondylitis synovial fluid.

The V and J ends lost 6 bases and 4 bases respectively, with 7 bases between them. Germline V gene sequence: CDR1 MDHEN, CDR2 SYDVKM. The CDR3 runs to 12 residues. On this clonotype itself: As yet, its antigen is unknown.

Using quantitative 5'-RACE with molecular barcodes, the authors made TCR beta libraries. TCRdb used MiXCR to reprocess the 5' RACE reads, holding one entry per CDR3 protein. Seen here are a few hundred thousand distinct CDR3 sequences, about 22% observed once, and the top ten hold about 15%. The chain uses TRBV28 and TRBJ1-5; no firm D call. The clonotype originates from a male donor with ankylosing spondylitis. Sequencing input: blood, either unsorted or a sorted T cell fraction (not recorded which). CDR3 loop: CASRTVNQPQHF. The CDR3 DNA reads TGTGCCAGCAGGACGGTGAATCAGCCCCAGCATTTT.